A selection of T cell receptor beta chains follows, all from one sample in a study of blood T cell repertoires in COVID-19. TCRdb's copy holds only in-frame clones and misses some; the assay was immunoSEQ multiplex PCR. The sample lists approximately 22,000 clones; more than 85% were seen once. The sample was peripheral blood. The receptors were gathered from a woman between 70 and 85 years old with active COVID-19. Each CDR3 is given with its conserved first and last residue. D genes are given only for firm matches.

CDR3 DNA: TGTGCCAGCAGCTTAGGGTACTCAATCTACAATGAGCAGTTCTTC; CDR3 protein: CASSLGYSIYNEQFF; J gene: TRBJ2-1; V gene: TRBV7-2; D gene: -
CDR3 DNA: TGTGCCAGCAGCCCGCGGGAGACCCAGTACTTC; CDR3 protein: CASSPRETQYF; J gene: TRBJ2-5; V gene: TRBV7-9; D gene: -
CDR3 DNA: TGTGCCAGCAGTTTTCTACTAGCGGGAGGCCCTTGGGGTGAGCAGTTCTTC; CDR3 protein: CASSFLLAGGPWGEQFF; J gene: TRBJ2-1; V gene: TRBV28; D gene: TRBD2
CDR3 DNA: TGTGCCACCAGCAGAGCGGTCCAAGAGACCCAGTACTTC; CDR3 protein: CATSRAVQETQYF; J gene: TRBJ2-5; V gene: TRBV15; D gene: -
CDR3 DNA: TGTCGCTCCGCCCCGACAGGGGGCAGCAATCAGCCCCAGCATTTT; CDR3 protein: CRSAPTGGSNQPQHF; J gene: TRBJ1-5; V gene: TRBV27; D gene: TRBD1
CDR3 DNA: TGTGCCAGCAGAGGGGCGTCTTACGGCTACACCTTC; CDR3 protein: CASRGASYGYTF; J gene: TRBJ1-2; V gene: TRBV7-2; D gene: -
CDR3 DNA: TGTGCCTGGGGCACGGGACAGGGGGAAGAGACCCAGTACTTC; CDR3 protein: CAWGTGQGEETQYF; J gene: TRBJ2-5; V gene: TRBV30; D gene: TRBD1
CDR3 DNA: TGTGCCACCAGTGATCGGGAGCATTACGAGCAGTACTTC; CDR3 protein: CATSDREHYEQYF; J gene: TRBJ2-7; V gene: TRBV24-1; D gene: -
CDR3 DNA: TGCGCCAGCAGCCGGGCGGGGTCGAACACCGGGGAGCTGTTTTTT; CDR3 protein: CASSRAGSNTGELFF; J gene: TRBJ2-2; V gene: TRBV4-1; D gene: -
CDR3 DNA: TGCGCCAGCAGCCAAGAAGGGAGGCAGCCCCAGCATTTT; CDR3 protein: CASSQEGRQPQHF; J gene: TRBJ1-5; V gene: TRBV4-1; D gene: -